This note documents a single T cell receptor beta chain sequence. J lost 8 bases, V lost 4 bases, and 10 bases had no gene match. This CDR3 has 15 residues. From germline, CDR1 is SGDLS and CDR2 YYNGEE. This entry comes from a study of blood T cell repertoires in COVID-19. As for the study in general: The study drew acute and convalescent COVID-19 samples from the United States, Italy and Spain. Nucleic acid was either cDNA or gDNA, and it came from T cells, B-cell-depleted T cells, or PBMCs.

Under the authors' procedure: Amplification of reference gene primers provided the estimated nucleated cell counts. The protocol was immunoSEQ multiplex PCR, while the TCRdb copy is restricted to in-frame clones and leaves out a portion. The V and J calls and clone size were taken over from that table, and D and trimming were inferred from the DNA. The top ten hold just under 9.5% of the sample, which has fewer than 350,000 clones, approximately 86% seen once. The sequencing sample was made of peripheral blood. The sequence derives from a man between 18 and 29 years old with active or convalescent COVID-19. The chain carries TRBV9 and TRBJ1-4; TRBD1 matches 8 bases. The CDR3 spells CASSPQGQGSEKLFF. CDR3 bases: TGTGCCAGCAGCCCTCAAGGACAGGGATCGGAAAAACTGTTTTTT.